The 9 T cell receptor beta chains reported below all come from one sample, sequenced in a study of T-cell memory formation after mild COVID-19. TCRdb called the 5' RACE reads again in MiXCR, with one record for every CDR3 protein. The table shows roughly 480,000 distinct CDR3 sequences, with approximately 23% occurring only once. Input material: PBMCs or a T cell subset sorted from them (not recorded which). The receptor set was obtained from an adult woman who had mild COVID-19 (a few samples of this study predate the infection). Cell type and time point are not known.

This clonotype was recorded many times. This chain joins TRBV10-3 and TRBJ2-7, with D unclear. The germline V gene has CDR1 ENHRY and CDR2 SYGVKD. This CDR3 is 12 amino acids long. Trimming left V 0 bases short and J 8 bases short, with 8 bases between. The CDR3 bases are TGTGCCATCAGTGAGTCGCAGGTTCAGCAGTACTTC. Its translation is CAISESQVQQYF.

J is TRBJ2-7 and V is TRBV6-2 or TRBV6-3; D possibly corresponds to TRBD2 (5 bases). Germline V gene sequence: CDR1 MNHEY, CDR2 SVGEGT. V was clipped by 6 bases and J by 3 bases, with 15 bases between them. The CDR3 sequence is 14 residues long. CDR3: CASSYPPGLYEQYF. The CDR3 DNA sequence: TGTGCCAGCAGCTACCCACCTGGACTCTACGAGCAGTACTTC.

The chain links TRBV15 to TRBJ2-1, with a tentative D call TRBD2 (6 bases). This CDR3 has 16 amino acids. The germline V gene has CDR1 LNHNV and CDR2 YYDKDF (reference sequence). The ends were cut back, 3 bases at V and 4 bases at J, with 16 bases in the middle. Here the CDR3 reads CATSSTRDSSYNEQFF. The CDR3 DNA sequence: TGTGCCACCAGCAGCACTCGGGACTCCTCATACAATGAGCAGTTCTTC.

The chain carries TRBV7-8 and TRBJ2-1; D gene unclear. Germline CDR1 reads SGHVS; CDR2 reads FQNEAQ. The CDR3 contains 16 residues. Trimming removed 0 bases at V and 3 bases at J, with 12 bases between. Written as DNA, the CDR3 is TGTGCCAGCAGCTTAGCAGGGTGGGGAATCTACAATGAGCAGTTCTTC. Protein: CASSLAGWGIYNEQFF.

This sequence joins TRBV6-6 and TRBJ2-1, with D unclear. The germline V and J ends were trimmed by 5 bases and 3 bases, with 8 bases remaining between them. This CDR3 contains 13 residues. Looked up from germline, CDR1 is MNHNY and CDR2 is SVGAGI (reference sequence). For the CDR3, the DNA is TGTGCCAGCAGTACCTCTGGCTACAATGAGCAGTTCTTC. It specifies CASSTSGYNEQFF.

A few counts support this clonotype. The CDR3 sequence: CASAASGYETQYF. The CDR3 DNA sequence: TGTGCCAGCGCGGCCTCGGGTTACGAGACCCAGTACTTC. The chain couples TRBV7-9 to TRBJ2-5; D unclear. Trimming took 8 bases from V and 5 from J, leaving 15 bases between them. Germline V lookup: CDR1 SEHNR, CDR2 FQNEAQ (reference sequence). CDR3 length equals 13 residues.

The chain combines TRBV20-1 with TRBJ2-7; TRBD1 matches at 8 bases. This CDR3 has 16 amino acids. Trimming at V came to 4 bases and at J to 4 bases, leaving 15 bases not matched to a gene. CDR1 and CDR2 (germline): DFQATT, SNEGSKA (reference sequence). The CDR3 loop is CSATRFGTGRGYEQYF. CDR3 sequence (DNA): TGCAGTGCTACTAGATTTGGGACAGGAAGAGGATACGAGCAGTACTTC.

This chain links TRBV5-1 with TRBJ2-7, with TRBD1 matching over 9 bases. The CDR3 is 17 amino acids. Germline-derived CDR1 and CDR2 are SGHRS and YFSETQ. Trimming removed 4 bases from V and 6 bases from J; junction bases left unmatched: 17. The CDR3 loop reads CASSLQSTGTGHTEQYF. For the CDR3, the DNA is TGCGCCAGCAGCCTTCAATCTACCGGGACAGGGCATACCGAGCAGTACTTC. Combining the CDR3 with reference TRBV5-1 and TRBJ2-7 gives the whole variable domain KAGVTQTPRYLIKTRGQQVTLSCSPISGHRSVSWYQQTPGQGLQFLFEYFSETQRNKGNFPGRFSGRQFSNSRSEMNVSTLELGDSALYLCASSLQSTGTGHTEQYFGPGTRLTVT.

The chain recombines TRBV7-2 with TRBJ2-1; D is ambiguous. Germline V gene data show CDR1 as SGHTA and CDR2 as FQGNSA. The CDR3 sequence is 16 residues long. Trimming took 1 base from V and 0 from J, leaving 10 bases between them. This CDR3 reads CASSLDYLDSYNEQFF. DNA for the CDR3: TGTGCCAGCAGCTTAGATTACCTCGACTCCTACAATGAGCAGTTCTTC.